A single sample gave rise to the 29 T cell receptor beta chains below, sequenced in a study of shared clonotypes between healthy human individuals. Sequencing used immunoSEQ multiplex PCR; TCRdb keeps in-frame clones, though not all of them. The sample includes roughly 1.5 million clones, around 98% seen only once; the top ten take roughly 0.42%. Material: naive CD4+ T cells sorted from blood. Sample subset: CD45RA+ positively selected. Receptor source: a man aged 25 to 40 in good health.

The table lists this clone with a few counts. Other DNA sequences in this specimen translate into the identical CDR3. V usage is TRBV18 and J usage is TRBJ1-5, with 7 nucleotides matching TRBD1. Germline-derived CDR1 and CDR2 are KGHSH and LQKENI. The CDR3 runs to 14 residues. The V and J ends lost 3 bases and 4 bases, in that order; junction bases with no gene match: 3. Here the CDR3 DNA reads TGTGCCAGCTCACCCAGGGGGGGAAATCAGCCCCAGCATTTT. Translation gives CASSPRGGNQPQHF.

This CDR3 reads CASSPGQGPQPQHF. As DNA, the CDR3 is TGCGCCAGCAGCCCCGGGCAGGGGCCTCAGCCCCAGCATTTT. V gene TRBV5-1 combines with J gene TRBJ1-5; tentatively, D is TRBD1 (6 bases). V gave up 4 bases and J gave up 6 bases, with 14 bases separating them. The germline gives CDR1 SGHRS, CDR2 YFSETQ. This CDR3 comprises 14 residues. Full variable domain (remainder filled in from reference TRBV5-1 and TRBJ1-5): KAGVTQTPRYLIKTRGQQVTLSCSPISGHRSVSWYQQTPGQGLQFLFEYFSETQRNKGNFPGRFSGRQFSNSRSEMNVSTLELGDSALYLCASSPGQGPQPQHFGDGTRLSIL.

The rearrangement uses TRBV7-9 and TRBJ2-1, with D maybe TRBD2 (5 bases). Germline V gene data show CDR1 as SEHNR and CDR2 as FQNEAQ (reference sequence). The CDR3 runs 15 residues. The V end lost 5 bases, the J end lost 9 bases, and 20 bases lay between the germline ends. The CDR3 DNA reads TGTGCCAGCAGCGCCAAGAGCGGCCCCATCGGTGAGCAGTTCTTC. Translating gives CASSAKSGPIGEQFF.

This chain links TRBV30 with TRBJ2-5; D may correspond to TRBD1 or TRBD2 (5 bases each). Between the trimmed V and J ends, which lost 5 bases and 2 bases, there was a span of 12 bases. Per germline, CDR1 GTSNPN and CDR2 SVGIG (reference sequence). The CDR3 length is 13 residues. As DNA, the CDR3 is TGTGCCTGGCTCAGGGAGTGGCAAGAGACCCAGTACTTC. This sequence encodes CAWLREWQETQYF.

This clone came up once. The chain uses TRBV10-1 and TRBJ2-5, with 12 bases that match TRBD2. Germline assignment: CDR1 WNHNN and CDR2 SYGVQD (reference sequence). This CDR3 has 15 amino acids. The V segment lost 3 bases and the J segment 5 bases; nucleotides outside the gene matches: 4. CDR3 sequence reads: CASSDMTSGSETQYF. CDR3 nucleotides: TGCGCCAGCAGTGATATGACTAGCGGGAGCGAGACCCAGTACTTC.

The V gene is TRBV28, the J gene TRBJ1-4; 10 nucleotides match TRBD1. The CDR3 totals 18 residues. V was clipped by 6 bases and J by 4 bases; unmatched bases: 14. Germline-derived CDR1 and CDR2 are MDHEN and SYDVKM. Here the CDR3 reads CASSLPGTGVGGNEKLFF. DNA for the CDR3: TGTGCCAGCAGCCTACCCGGGACAGGGGTTGGAGGTAATGAAAAACTGTTTTTT.

CDR3 sequence reads: CASSQTSGRFTEQYF. The CDR3 DNA is TGTGCCAGCAGCCAAACTAGCGGGAGGTTTACCGAGCAGTACTTC. The genes are TRBV9 and TRBJ2-7, with TRBD2 identical over 12 bases. Germline values: CDR1 SGDLS, CDR2 YYNGEE. The CDR3 sequence is 15 residues long. J lost 6 bases, V lost 4 bases, and 8 bases had no gene match.

The rearrangement joins TRBV19 to TRBJ2-5; D is tentatively TRBD1 or TRBD2 (5 bases each). This CDR3 has 13 residues. Deletions cut 6 bases from V and 7 bases from J, with 15 bases between. Germline CDR1 is LNHDA and CDR2 is SQIVND (reference sequence). The CDR3 sequence is CASSPGTSGTQYF. Here the CDR3 DNA reads TGTGCCAGTAGCCCCGGGACCTCGGGGACCCAGTACTTC.

This clone was recorded only once. V usage is TRBV5-1 and J usage is TRBJ2-7; 8 bases are shared with TRBD2. Germline CDR1 is SGHRS and CDR2 is YFSETQ. The CDR3 sequence is 15 residues long. After removal of 1 base from V and 3 bases from J, the junction contained 6 bases not matched to a gene. The CDR3 is CASSLHGRADYEQYF. The CDR3 DNA sequence: TGCGCCAGCAGCTTGCACGGGAGGGCCGACTACGAGCAGTACTTC.

This chain connects TRBV4-3 to TRBJ2-7; perhaps TRBD2 as D (6 bases). The V gene's germline CDR1 is LGHNA and CDR2 YSLEER. The CDR3 has 15 residues. Trimming cost V 3 bases and J 3 bases, with 15 bases left between them. In DNA, the CDR3 is TGCGCCAGCAGCCATCAGATGGGGGGTCACTACGAGCAGTACTTC. Protein product: CASSHQMGGHYEQYF.

The chain has TRBV11-2 and TRBJ1-4; the D is unclear. The CDR3 sequence is 12 residues long. Trimming shortened V by 4 bases and J by 8 bases, and 8 bases separated the two germline ends. The germline CDR1 and CDR2 sequences are SGHAT and FQNNGV. The CDR3 here is CASSSSPEKLFF. Written as DNA, the CDR3 is TGTGCCAGCAGCTCCAGCCCCGAAAAACTGTTTTTT.

The chain links TRBV30 to TRBJ2-2, with D tentatively TRBD1 (5 bases). From germline, CDR1 is GTSNPN and CDR2 SVGIG (reference sequence). Trimming removed 5 bases from V and 4 bases from J, with 14 bases in between. The CDR3 length is 14 residues. CDR3 loop: CAWGSLGVTGELFF. The CDR3 DNA follows: TGTGCCTGGGGGTCTTTAGGGGTCACCGGGGAGCTGTTTTTT.

V usage is TRBV5-8 and J usage is TRBJ2-5, with 8 bases matching TRBD2. The CDR3 length is 16 residues. After removal of 3 bases from V and 4 bases from J, the junction contained 11 bases not matched to a gene. From germline, CDR1 is SGHTS and CDR2 YDEGEE. The CDR3 here is CASSSGGLPRGETQYF. The DNA for the CDR3 is TGTGCCAGCAGCTCGGGGGGGCTTCCAAGGGGAGAGACCCAGTACTTC.

This chain connects TRBV9 to TRBJ1-1, with D hard to call. The germline gives CDR1 SGDLS, CDR2 YYNGEE. This CDR3 has 14 amino acids. Trimming took off 4 bases at V and 3 bases at J, with 13 bases between the two ends. CDR3 region: CASSPRPPDTEAFF. For the CDR3, the DNA is TGTGCCAGCAGCCCACGTCCCCCGGACACTGAAGCTTTCTTT.

This CDR3 is CASSRPSGGNTGELFF. CDR3 nucleotide sequence: TGTGCCAGCAGCAGACCTAGCGGGGGGAACACCGGGGAGCTGTTTTTT. The V gene is TRBV9, the J gene TRBJ2-2, with TRBD2 matching over 10 bases. Germline V CDR1 and CDR2: SGDLS, YYNGEE. This CDR3 spans 16 amino acids. The V gene end was trimmed by 4 bases and the J gene end by 1 base; junction bases not matched to a gene: 4.

The genes are TRBV19 and TRBJ2-5; D is possibly TRBD2 (6 bases). The germline CDR1 and CDR2 sequences are LNHDA and SQIVND (reference sequence). V lost 4 bases to trimming and J lost 4 bases, with 19 bases between them. This CDR3 is 16 amino acids long. CDR3 amino acids: CASSTPGSVEGETQYF. CDR3 sequence (DNA): TGTGCCAGTAGTACGCCGGGTAGCGTGGAGGGAGAGACCCAGTACTTC.

Note on this clone: Other nucleotide sequences in the sample specify the same CDR3. The rearrangement links TRBV7-2 to TRBJ2-3; 10 positions match TRBD1. The CDR3 is 14 residues long. V shed 5 bases and J 4 bases; nucleotides not matched to a gene: 3. Germline CDR1 is SGHTA and CDR2 is FQGNSA. CDR3 amino acids: CASSTGQGADTQYF. The CDR3 DNA is TGTGCCAGCAGCACAGGACAGGGGGCAGATACGCAGTATTTT.

This sequence joins TRBV9 and TRBJ2-7; TRBD2 aligns across 9 bases. J gave up 3 bases and V 4 bases, and 11 bases lay outside the gene matches. Per germline, CDR1 SGDLS and CDR2 YYNGEE. This CDR3 spans 16 amino acids. The CDR3 DNA sequence: TGTGCCAGCAGCCCCAGCGGAGCGGGAGGCCTCTACGAGCAGTACTTC. Amino acid sequence: CASSPSGAGGLYEQYF.

The rearrangement joins TRBV9 to TRBJ2-5; D call uncertain. CDR1 is SGDLS, CDR2 YYNGEE, per germline. The CDR3 contains 17 residues. Trimming removed 0 bases at V and 5 bases at J, with 20 bases between. The CDR3 protein is CASSVGGRAPLGETQYF. The DNA of the CDR3 is TGTGCCAGCAGCGTAGGCGGTCGGGCCCCCCTGGGGGAGACCCAGTACTTC.

CDR3 sequence: CASSYSESGLYNEQFF. For the CDR3, the DNA is TGTGCCAGCAGTTACTCGGAGAGCGGATTATACAATGAGCAGTTCTTC. This chain connects TRBV6-5 to TRBJ2-1; D perhaps matches TRBD2 (5 bases). The V and J ends lost 0 bases and 4 bases respectively, with 13 bases between them. Germline CDR1 reads MNHEY; CDR2 reads SVGAGI. The CDR3 loop spans 16 amino acids.

The chain recombines TRBV29-1 with TRBJ2-3, with 7 bases lining up with TRBD1. V was pared by 1 base and J by 0 bases, with 7 bases of the junction left unmatched. The V gene's germline CDR1 is SQVTM and CDR2 ANQGSEA. The CDR3 loop spans 16 amino acids. CDR3 DNA sequence: TGCAGCGTTGAAGGGCGACAGGGAACTAGCACAGATACGCAGTATTTT. It translates to CSVEGRQGTSTDTQYF.

The rearrangement joins TRBV11-2 to TRBJ2-6; perhaps TRBD1 as D (6 bases). Trimming pared 1 base from V and 8 bases from J, leaving 21 bases between. The CDR3 has 18 amino acids. Germline values: CDR1 SGHAT, CDR2 FQNNGV. The DNA for the CDR3 is TGTGCCAGCAGCTTAGGACAGGAGCCTCGTCGTAGGACCAACGTCCTGACTTTC. It translates to CASSLGQEPRRRTNVLTF. The variable domain in full, with the rest retrieved from reference TRBV11-2 and TRBJ2-6, is EAGVAQSPRYKIIEKRQSVAFWCNPISGHATLYWYQQILGQGPKLLIQFQNNGVVDDSQLPKDRFSAERLKGVDSTLKIQPAKLEDSAVYLCASSLGQEPRRRTNVLTFGAGSRLTVL.

The chain couples TRBV4-3 to TRBJ2-2; TRBD1 agrees at 7 bases. Unmatched junction bases numbered 0, after V lost 4 bases and J lost 1 base. The CDR3 has 14 amino acids. The germline V gene has CDR1 LGHNA and CDR2 YSLEER. The CDR3 spells CASSRQGNTGELFF. CDR3 in DNA: TGCGCCAGCAGCCGACAGGGGAACACCGGGGAGCTGTTTTTT.

The genes are TRBV11-2 and TRBJ2-7; D may be TRBD1 (6 bases). The CDR3 covers 12 residues. V lost 5 bases, J lost 3 bases, and 8 bases lay in between. In germline, CDR1 is SGHAT, CDR2 FQNNGV. CDR3 in amino acids: CASSMDSYEQYF. In nucleotides, the CDR3 is TGTGCCAGCAGCATGGACAGCTACGAGCAGTACTTC.

The J gene is TRBJ2-2, the V gene TRBV10-2, with 8 positions matching TRBD1. After removal of 4 bases from V and 4 bases from J, the junction contained 5 bases not matched to a gene. This CDR3 region has 15 residues. Germline-derived CDR1 and CDR2 are WSHSY and SAAADI. For the CDR3, the DNA is TGCGCCAGCAGTGGGCAGGGGGCGAGCACCGGGGAGCTGTTTTTT. Its protein is CASSGQGASTGELFF.

Comment on this clone: At one end, the junction sequence differs from germline, possibly due to a read error. J is TRBJ2-1 and V is TRBV7-7; 7 bases fit TRBD2. The CDR3 is made up of 15 amino acids. Germline lookup yields CDR1 SSHAT and CDR2 FNYEAQ (reference sequence). CDR3 DNA sequence: TGTGCTAGCAGCTTGAGGGAGGGTCCCTACAATGAGCAGTTCTTC. Translated: CASSLREGPYNEQFF.

This chain links TRBV7-7 with TRBJ2-2; 9 bases fit TRBD1. The CDR3 runs to 17 residues. The V gene end was trimmed by 1 base and the J gene end by 1 base; junction bases not matched to a gene: 4. Germline loops: CDR1 SSHAT, CDR2 FNYEAQ (reference sequence). The CDR3 DNA reads as TGTGCCAGCAGCTTAGTAGTGGGACAGGGGAACACCGGGGAGCTGTTTTTT. Protein product: CASSLVVGQGNTGELFF.

The V and J genes are TRBV7-2 and TRBJ2-3; no reliable D call. Deletions cut 5 bases from V and 4 bases from J, with 19 bases between. The CDR3 covers 16 residues. The germline CDR1 and CDR2 sequences are SGHTA and FQGNSA. CDR3 sequence: CASSKEAPVIPDTQYF. The DNA for the CDR3 is TGTGCCAGCAGCAAAGAGGCACCCGTTATCCCAGATACGCAGTATTTT.

The J gene is TRBJ2-7, the V gene TRBV18; D perhaps matches TRBD1 (5 bases). Germline CDR1 and CDR2: KGHSH and LQKENI. CDR3 length equals 16 residues. V was pared by 1 base and J by 0 bases, with 13 bases between. This chain's CDR3 is CASSPQSGLSSYEQYF. In DNA form, the CDR3 reads TGTGCCAGCTCACCACAGTCAGGGCTTAGCTCCTACGAGCAGTACTTC. The full variable domain, with the rest looked up from reference TRBV18 and TRBJ2-7, is NAGVMQNPRHLVRRRGQEARLRCSPMKGHSHVYWYRQLPEEGLKFMVYLQKENIIDESGMPKERFSAEFPKEGPSILRIQQVVRGDSAAYFCASSPQSGLSSYEQYFGPGTRLTVT.